What follows are 30 T cell receptor beta chains derived from one specimen sequenced in a study of cytomegalovirus exposure and HLA in healthy donors. Vbeta (60) and Jbeta (13) primers were used in the PCR. This table comes from immunoSEQ multiplex PCR, and its TCRdb copy is limited to in-frame clones, with some not included. The data show about 140,000 clones, approximately 83% seen once. Source material: PBMCs. These receptors all stem from a man aged 35-49 years in good health and CMV-seropositive.

The rearrangement uses TRBV27 and TRBJ2-7; 7 bases map to TRBD1. The CDR3 has 14 residues. Losses at the gene ends were 5 bases for V and 2 bases for J; bases not matched to a gene: 6. Germline V gene data show CDR1 as MNHEY and CDR2 as SMNVEV (reference sequence). In DNA, the CDR3 is TGTGCCAGCAGTAAAGACAGGGTTACCTACGAGCAGTACTTC. It translates to CASSKDRVTYEQYF.

The chain has TRBV6-1 and TRBJ1-2; the match to TRBD1 covers 7 bases. Trimming removed 4 bases from V and 8 bases from J; junction bases left unmatched: 1. The CDR3 totals 11 residues. In germline, CDR1 is MNHNS, CDR2 SASEGT. The CDR3 loop is CASSVGQGYTF. CDR3 nucleotides: TGTGCCAGCAGTGTGGGACAGGGCTACACCTTC.

The chain recombines TRBV9 with TRBJ1-1; D ambiguous. Germline lookup yields CDR1 SGDLS and CDR2 YYNGEE. The CDR3 has 14 amino acids. The V and J ends lost 0 bases and 1 base respectively, with 7 bases between them. The CDR3 sequence is CASSVGHGNTEAFF. The DNA of the CDR3 is TGTGCCAGCAGCGTAGGCCACGGGAACACTGAAGCTTTCTTT.

This clone was counted a single time. The chain links TRBV5-4 to TRBJ2-1; D gene unclear. Trimming stripped 3 bases from V and 0 bases from J, with 13 bases between. The CDR3 covers 16 residues. Germline loops: CDR1 SGHNT, CDR2 YYREEE (reference sequence). CDR3 coding DNA: TGTGCCAGCAGCTCCCTTGACGGGTACTCCTACAATGAGCAGTTCTTC. Its protein product is CASSSLDGYSYNEQFF.

This clone was picked up one time. The chain couples TRBV7-9 to TRBJ2-2, with TRBD1 matching 8 bases. Germline CDR1 and CDR2: SEHNR and FQNEAQ (reference sequence). The CDR3 sequence is 13 residues long. Trimming cost V 3 bases and J 8 bases; bases outside gene matches: 2. The CDR3 here is CASSLDRVGELFF. The CDR3 bases are TGTGCCAGCAGCTTGGACAGGGTGGGGGAGCTGTTTTTT.

The chain links TRBV18 to TRBJ2-2; tentative D call: TRBD2 (6 bases). Germline V lookup: CDR1 KGHSH, CDR2 LQKENI. The CDR3 has 18 residues. V was shortened by 3 bases and J by 6 bases, with 23 bases between the two germline ends. DNA for the CDR3: TGTGCCAGCTCACCGGCGGCTGAGCTGAGGAGGGGCGCCGGGGAGCTGTTTTTT. Translation: CASSPAAELRRGAGELFF.

The chain joins TRBV18 to TRBJ1-5, with TRBD1 identical over 7 bases. The trim removed 6 bases at V and 0 bases at J, leaving 8 bases unmatched. The CDR3 is 16 residues long. Germline CDR1 reads KGHSH; CDR2 reads LQKENI. CDR3 coding DNA: TGTGCCAGCTCGTTGGGACAGACCCTTAGCAATCAGCCCCAGCATTTT. This codes for CASSLGQTLSNQPQHF.

This clone was seen only a few times. The V gene is TRBV7-2, the J gene TRBJ1-5, with TRBD1 matching 9 bases. Trimming took 5 bases from V and 6 from J; bases not matched to a gene: 11. CDR3 size: 16 residues. The germline V gene has CDR1 SGHTA and CDR2 FQGNSA. CDR3 DNA sequence: TGTGCCAGCAGCCCCGCGGTAGGACAGGGGTCTCAGCCCCAGCATTTT. Encoded protein: CASSPAVGQGSQPQHF.

The chain couples TRBV6-1 to TRBJ2-4; 12 nucleotides align to TRBD2. CDR1 is MNHNS and CDR2 is SASEGT in the germline V gene. This CDR3 has 14 residues. Unmatched junction bases numbered 1, after V lost 6 bases and J lost 4 bases. CDR3 sequence: CASRGTSGKNIQYF. In nucleotides, the CDR3 is TGTGCCAGCAGGGGGACTAGCGGGAAAAACATTCAGTACTTC.

J is TRBJ2-1 and V is TRBV5-1, with 9 positions matching TRBD2. The CDR3 sequence is 19 residues long. Trimming took 0 bases from V and 0 from J; bases not matched to a gene: 10. In germline, CDR1 is SGHRS, CDR2 YFSETQ. As DNA, the CDR3 is TGCGCCAGCAGCTTGGAACCAGCGGGGGGTTATGGCTCCTACAATGAGCAGTTCTTC. It encodes CASSLEPAGGYGSYNEQFF.

The chain couples TRBV4-3 to TRBJ2-1; possibly TRBD2 for D (6 bases). This CDR3 contains 14 residues. The V gene's germline CDR1 is LGHNA and CDR2 YSLEER. The germline V and J ends were trimmed by 0 bases and 6 bases, with 9 bases remaining between them. Here the CDR3 DNA reads TGCGCCAGCAGCCAAGATCCACTAGCCAATGAGCAGTTCTTC. Its protein is CASSQDPLANEQFF.

This rearrangement joins TRBV6-5 to TRBJ1-1, with TRBD1 matching 8 bases. The CDR3 covers 15 residues. V was pared by 6 bases and J by 0 bases, with 6 bases of the junction left unmatched. CDR1 and CDR2 (germline): MNHEY, SVGAGI. CDR3 nucleotide sequence: TGTGCCAGCAGCTACCGCAGGGGGCTGAACACTGAAGCTTTCTTT. Translating gives CASSYRRGLNTEAFF.

V is TRBV18 and J is TRBJ2-7, with 8 bases that match TRBD2. This CDR3 comprises 15 residues. CDR1 is KGHSH, CDR2 LQKENI, per germline. The V segment lost 6 bases and the J segment 0 bases; nucleotides outside the gene matches: 7. DNA of the CDR3: TGTGCCAGCTCCCAAAGCGGGGGAAGCTCCTACGAGCAGTACTTC. Protein sequence: CASSQSGGSSYEQYF. Drawing the rest from reference TRBV18 and TRBJ2-7, the complete variable domain is NAGVMQNPRHLVRRRGQEARLRCSPMKGHSHVYWYRQLPEEGLKFMVYLQKENIIDESGMPKERFSAEFPKEGPSILRIQQVVRGDSAAYFCASSQSGGSSYEQYFGPGTRLTVT.

The chain recombines TRBV14 with TRBJ2-3; 7 bases match TRBD2. The CDR3 runs 16 residues. Germline lookup yields CDR1 SGHDN and CDR2 FVKESK. Trimming at V came to 4 bases and at J to 0 bases, leaving 7 bases not matched to a gene. The DNA for the CDR3 is TGTGCCAGCAGCCCCCCCGGGGGGTCTAGCACAGATACGCAGTATTTT. Translation: CASSPPGGSSTDTQYF.

The chain employs TRBV2 and TRBJ2-5; D may be TRBD1 (6 bases). The DNA end lines up better with TRBJ2-7; the J call may be wrong. Germline V gene sequence: CDR1 SNHLY, CDR2 FYNNEI. The CDR3 is 12 amino acids. CDR3 sequence reads: CARSRGDYEQYF. The CDR3 DNA reads TGTGCCAGATCCAGGGGTGACTACGAGCAGTACTTC.

DNA for the CDR3: TGTGCCAGCAGCTTAGAGCGGGGGGCCGTTAGCTCCTACGAGCAGTACTTC. Amino acids: CASSLERGAVSSYEQYF. The V call is TRBV11-1, the J call TRBJ2-7, with TRBD2 identical over 9 bases. The CDR3 is made up of 17 amino acids. Germline V gene data show CDR1 as SGHAT and CDR2 as FQDESV (reference sequence). Trimming cost V 1 base and J 0 bases; bases outside gene matches: 7.

This clone was detected once. The V gene is TRBV10-3, the J gene TRBJ2-7; D is possibly TRBD1 (5 bases). The CDR3 loop spans 12 amino acids. V was pared by 9 bases and J by 0 bases, with 9 bases between. Germline lookup yields CDR1 ENHRY and CDR2 SYGVKD. In nucleotides, the CDR3 is TGTGCCATACAACAGGACTCCTACGAGCAGTACTTC. It yields the protein CAIQQDSYEQYF.

The chain carries TRBV7-2 and TRBJ2-3; D is possibly TRBD1 (5 bases). Looked up from germline, CDR1 is SGHTA and CDR2 is FQGNSA. The CDR3 loop spans 14 amino acids. The ends were cut back, 5 bases at V and 3 bases at J, with 12 bases in the middle. The CDR3 coding sequence is TGTGCCAGCAGCCCGAGACAGCTAACAGATACGCAGTATTTT. Translating it yields CASSPRQLTDTQYF.

This clone was counted between two and nine times. The gene calls are TRBV5-6 and TRBJ1-1, with D unresolved. The CDR3 spans 14 residues. The germline V and J ends were trimmed by 0 bases and 0 bases, with 6 bases remaining between them. Germline CDR1 reads SGHDT; CDR2 reads YYEEEE. The chain's CDR3 is CASSLATMNTEAFF. Here the CDR3 DNA reads TGTGCCAGCAGCTTGGCCACTATGAACACTGAAGCTTTCTTT.

The V and J genes are TRBV4-3 and TRBJ1-1; TRBD1 matches at 7 bases. CDR1 is LGHNA, CDR2 YSLEER, per germline. This CDR3 is built from 16 residues. V trimming: 0 bases; J trimming: 1 base; junction bases outside the gene matches: 5. The DNA of the CDR3 is TGCGCCAGCAGCCAAGAGATGGGGACAGCGAACACTGAAGCTTTCTTT. It translates to CASSQEMGTANTEAFF.

This clone appeared a single time. CDR3 amino acids: CASSGDTNQPQHF. The CDR3 region has the DNA TGTGCCAGCAGCGGCGACACCAATCAGCCCCAGCATTTT. This sequence joins TRBV9 and TRBJ1-5; D remains ambiguous. Germline V lookup: CDR1 SGDLS, CDR2 YYNGEE. Deletions cut 3 bases from V and 3 bases from J, with 7 bases between. This CDR3 has 13 residues.

The J gene is TRBJ1-3, the V gene TRBV9; D ambiguous. V was cut by 3 bases and J by 0 bases, with 7 bases left in between. The germline gives CDR1 SGDLS, CDR2 YYNGEE. The CDR3 has 14 residues. The CDR3 loop is CASSASYSGNTIYF. CDR3 nucleotides: TGTGCCAGCAGCGCCTCTTACTCTGGAAACACCATATATTTT.

The chain is built from TRBV11-2 and TRBJ2-5, with a weak D call TRBD1 (6 bases). The germline V and J ends were trimmed by 5 bases and 5 bases, with 15 bases remaining between them. The CDR3 sequence is 14 residues long. Germline-derived CDR1 and CDR2 are SGHAT and FQNNGV. The CDR3 sequence: CASSIRGGEETQYF. In DNA, the CDR3 is TGTGCCAGCAGCATAAGAGGGGGAGAGGAGACCCAGTACTTC. The entire variable domain, with the rest obtained from reference TRBV11-2 and TRBJ2-5, is as follows: EAGVAQSPRYKIIEKRQSVAFWCNPISGHATLYWYQQILGQGPKLLIQFQNNGVVDDSQLPKDRFSAERLKGVDSTLKIQPAKLEDSAVYLCASSIRGGEETQYFGPGTRLLVL.

This clone was seen only a few times. This sequence joins TRBV6-4 and TRBJ2-6, with D possibly being TRBD2 (6 bases). CDR3 length: 17 residues. V was pared by 2 bases and J by 0 bases, with 11 bases between. CDR1 is MRHNA and CDR2 is SNTAGT in the germline V gene. Written as DNA, the CDR3 is TGTGCCAGCAGTGACCTAAACGGGGGCTCTGGGGCCAACGTCCTGACTTTC. Translated, it gives CASSDLNGGSGANVLTF.

The chain carries TRBV27 and TRBJ2-5; TRBD2 might be the D (6 bases). The DNA end favors TRBJ2-7, so the J call may be wrong. Germline CDR1 MNHEY, CDR2 SMNVEV (reference sequence). The CDR3 contains 15 residues. The chain's CDR3 is CASSPLKRAPYEQYF. The CDR3 region has the DNA TGTGCCAGCAGTCCCTTAAAGCGGGCCCCCTACGAGCAGTACTTC.

V and J are TRBV7-9 and TRBJ2-7; TRBD1 matches at 10 bases. Germline CDR1 reads SEHNR; CDR2 reads FQNEAQ (reference sequence). The junction had 7 bases not matched to a gene; V was cut back by 5 bases and J by 3 bases. The CDR3 has 15 residues. CDR3 nucleotide sequence: TGTGCCAGCAGCGGACAGGGACAGGGGATCTACGAGCAGTACTTC. Amino acid sequence: CASSGQGQGIYEQYF.

V usage is TRBV5-1 and J usage is TRBJ2-4; a weak D match, TRBD1 (5 bases). V was trimmed by 4 bases and J by 8 bases, leaving 13 bases between them. Looked up from germline, CDR1 is SGHRS and CDR2 is YFSETQ. The CDR3 is made up of 13 amino acids. CDR3 in DNA: TGCGCCAGCAGCCCCAGGGTTCGGGACATTCAGTACTTC. Protein sequence: CASSPRVRDIQYF. The whole variable domain, filled in from reference TRBV5-1 and TRBJ2-4, reads KAGVTQTPRYLIKTRGQQVTLSCSPISGHRSVSWYQQTPGQGLQFLFEYFSETQRNKGNFPGRFSGRQFSNSRSEMNVSTLELGDSALYLCASSPRVRDIQYFGAGTRLSVL.

The V call is TRBV7-6, the J call TRBJ2-7; 8 nucleotides line up with TRBD2. This CDR3 region has 17 residues. Germline V lookup: CDR1 SGHVS, CDR2 FNYEAQ. V shed 1 base and J 2 bases; nucleotides not matched to a gene: 10. CDR3 nucleotides: TGTGCCAGCAGCTTAGACACCCATCGGGAGGGGCCCTACGAGCAGTACTTC. It specifies CASSLDTHREGPYEQYF.

The chain links TRBV18 to TRBJ2-3; TRBD2 matches 7 bases. There are 16 residues in the CDR3. In germline, CDR1 is KGHSH, CDR2 LQKENI. The V and J ends lost 2 bases and 1 base, in that order; junction bases with no gene match: 6. The CDR3 nucleotides read TGTGCCAGCTCACCAAGGGGACTACGGGGCACAGATACGCAGTATTTT. It yields the protein CASSPRGLRGTDTQYF.

This clone turned up a few times. The chain couples TRBV5-6 to TRBJ2-7; D is unclear. CDR1 is SGHDT, CDR2 YYEEEE, per germline. The CDR3 extends over 12 amino acids. V was cut by 4 bases and J by 7 bases, with 12 bases left in between. CDR3 sequence: CASSVQVGEQYF. The CDR3 nucleotides read TGTGCCAGCAGCGTTCAGGTCGGTGAGCAGTACTTC. Based on the CDR3 plus reference TRBV5-6 and TRBJ2-7, the full variable domain is DAGVTQSPTHLIKTRGQQVTLRCSPKSGHDTVSWYQQALGQGPQFIFQYYEEEERQRGNFPDRFSGHQFPNYSSELNVNALLLGDSALYLCASSVQVGEQYFGPGTRLTVT.